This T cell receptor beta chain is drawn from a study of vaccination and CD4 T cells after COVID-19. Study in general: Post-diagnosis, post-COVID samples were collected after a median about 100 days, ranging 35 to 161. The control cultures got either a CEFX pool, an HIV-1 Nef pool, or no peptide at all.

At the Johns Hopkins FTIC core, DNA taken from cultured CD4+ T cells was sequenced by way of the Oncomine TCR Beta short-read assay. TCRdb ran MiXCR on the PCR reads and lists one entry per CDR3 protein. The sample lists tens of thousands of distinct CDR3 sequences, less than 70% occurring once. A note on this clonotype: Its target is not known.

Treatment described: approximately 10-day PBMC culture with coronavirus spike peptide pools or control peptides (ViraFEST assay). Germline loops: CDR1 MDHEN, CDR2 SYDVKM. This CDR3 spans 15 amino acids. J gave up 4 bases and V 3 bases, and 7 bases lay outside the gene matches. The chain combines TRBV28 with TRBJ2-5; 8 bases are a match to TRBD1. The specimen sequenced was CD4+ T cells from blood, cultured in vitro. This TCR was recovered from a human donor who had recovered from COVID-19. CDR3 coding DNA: TGTGCCAGCAGTTTGGCAGGGGGCGAAATAGAGACCCAGTACTTC. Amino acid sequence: CASSLAGGEIETQYF.